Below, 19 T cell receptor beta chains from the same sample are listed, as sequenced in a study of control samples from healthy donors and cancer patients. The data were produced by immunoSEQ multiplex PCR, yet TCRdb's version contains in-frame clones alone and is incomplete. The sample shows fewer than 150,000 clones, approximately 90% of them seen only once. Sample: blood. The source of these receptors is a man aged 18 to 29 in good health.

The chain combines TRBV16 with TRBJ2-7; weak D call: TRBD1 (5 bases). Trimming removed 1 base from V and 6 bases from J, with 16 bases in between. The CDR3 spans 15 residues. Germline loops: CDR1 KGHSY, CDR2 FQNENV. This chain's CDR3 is CASSQWGREKIEQYF. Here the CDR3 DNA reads TGTGCCAGCAGCCAATGGGGCAGGGAAAAAATCGAGCAGTACTTC.

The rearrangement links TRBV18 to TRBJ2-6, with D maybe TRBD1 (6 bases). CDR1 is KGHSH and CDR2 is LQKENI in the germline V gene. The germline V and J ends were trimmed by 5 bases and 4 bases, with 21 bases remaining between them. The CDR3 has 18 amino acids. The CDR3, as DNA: TGTGCCAGCTCAAGAAGAGGACAGCTCTTAAGGGGGGCCAACGTCCTGACTTTC. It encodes CASSRRGQLLRGANVLTF.

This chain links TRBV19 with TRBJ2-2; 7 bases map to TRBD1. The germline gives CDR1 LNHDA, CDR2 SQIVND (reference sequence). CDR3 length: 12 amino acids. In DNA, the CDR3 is TGTGCAGCCGGGACAGTCACCGGGGAGCTGTTTTTT. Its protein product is CAAGTVTGELFF.

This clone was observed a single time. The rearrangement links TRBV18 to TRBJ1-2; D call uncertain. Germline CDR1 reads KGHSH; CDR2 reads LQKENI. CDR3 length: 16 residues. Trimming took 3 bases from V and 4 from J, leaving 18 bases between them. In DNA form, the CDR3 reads TGTGCCAGCTCACCGGTTCGCCCAGAAGAAGGCTATGGCTACACCTTC. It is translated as CASSPVRPEEGYGYTF.

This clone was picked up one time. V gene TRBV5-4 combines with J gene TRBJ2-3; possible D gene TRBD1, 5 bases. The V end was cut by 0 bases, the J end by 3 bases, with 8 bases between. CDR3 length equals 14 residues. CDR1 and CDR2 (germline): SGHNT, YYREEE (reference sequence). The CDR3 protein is CASSLGQSTDTQYF. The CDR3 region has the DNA TGTGCCAGCAGCTTGGGACAGTCAACAGATACGCAGTATTTT. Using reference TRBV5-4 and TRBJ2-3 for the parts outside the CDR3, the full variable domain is ETGVTQSPTHLIKTRGQQVTLRCSSQSGHNTVSWYQQALGQGPQFIFQYYREEENGRGNFPPRFSGLQFPNYSSELNVNALELDDSALYLCASSLGQSTDTQYFGPGTRLTVL.

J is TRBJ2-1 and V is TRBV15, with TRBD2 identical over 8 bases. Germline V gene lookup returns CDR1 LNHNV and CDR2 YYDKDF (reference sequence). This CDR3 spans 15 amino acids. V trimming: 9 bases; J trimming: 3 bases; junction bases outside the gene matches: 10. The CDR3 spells CATSPGGTSYNEQFF. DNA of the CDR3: TGTGCCACTTCGCCCGGCGGGACTAGCTACAATGAGCAGTTCTTC. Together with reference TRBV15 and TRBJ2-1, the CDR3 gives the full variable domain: DAMVIQNPRYQVTQFGKPVTLSCSQTLNHNVMYWYQQKSSQAPKLLFHYYDKDFNNEADTPDNFQSRRPNTSFCFLDIRSPGLGDTAMYLCATSPGGTSYNEQFFGPGTRLTVL.

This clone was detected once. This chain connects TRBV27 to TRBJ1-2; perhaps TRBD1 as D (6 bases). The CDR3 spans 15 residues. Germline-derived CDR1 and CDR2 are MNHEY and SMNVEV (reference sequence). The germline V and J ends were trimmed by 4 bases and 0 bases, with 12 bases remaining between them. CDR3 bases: TGTGCCAGCAGTTACCGACAGGATCCTAACTATGGCTACACCTTC. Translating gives CASSYRQDPNYGYTF.

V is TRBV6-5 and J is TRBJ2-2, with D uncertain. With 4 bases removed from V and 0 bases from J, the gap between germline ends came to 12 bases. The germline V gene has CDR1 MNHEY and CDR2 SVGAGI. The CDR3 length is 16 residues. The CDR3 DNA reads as TGTGCCAGCAGTTTTCGACCGGGTACGAACACCGGGGAGCTGTTTTTT. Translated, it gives CASSFRPGTNTGELFF.

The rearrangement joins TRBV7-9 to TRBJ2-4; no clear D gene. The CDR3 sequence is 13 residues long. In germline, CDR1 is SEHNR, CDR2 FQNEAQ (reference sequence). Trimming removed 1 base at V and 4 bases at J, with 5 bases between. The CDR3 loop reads CASSLGSKNIQYF. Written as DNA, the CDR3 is TGTGCCAGCAGCTTAGGGAGTAAAAACATTCAGTACTTC.

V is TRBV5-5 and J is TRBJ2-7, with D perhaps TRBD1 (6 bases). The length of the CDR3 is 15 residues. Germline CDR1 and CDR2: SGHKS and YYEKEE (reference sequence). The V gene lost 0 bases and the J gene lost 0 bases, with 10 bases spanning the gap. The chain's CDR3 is CASSLGQATSYEQYF. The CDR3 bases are TGTGCCAGCAGCTTGGGACAGGCCACCTCCTACGAGCAGTACTTC.

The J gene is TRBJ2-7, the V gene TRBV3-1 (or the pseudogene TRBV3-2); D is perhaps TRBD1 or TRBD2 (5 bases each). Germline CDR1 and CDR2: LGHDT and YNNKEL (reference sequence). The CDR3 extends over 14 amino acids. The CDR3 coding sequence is TGTGCGACGTCGTGGCAGGGAGATTTGGACGAGCAGTACTTC. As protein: CATSWQGDLDEQYF.

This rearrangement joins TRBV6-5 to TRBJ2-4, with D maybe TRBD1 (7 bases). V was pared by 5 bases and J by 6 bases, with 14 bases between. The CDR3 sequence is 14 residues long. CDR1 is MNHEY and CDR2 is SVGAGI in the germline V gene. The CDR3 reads CASSPNQGGNIQYF. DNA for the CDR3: TGTGCCAGCAGTCCAAACCAGGGGGGAAACATTCAGTACTTC.

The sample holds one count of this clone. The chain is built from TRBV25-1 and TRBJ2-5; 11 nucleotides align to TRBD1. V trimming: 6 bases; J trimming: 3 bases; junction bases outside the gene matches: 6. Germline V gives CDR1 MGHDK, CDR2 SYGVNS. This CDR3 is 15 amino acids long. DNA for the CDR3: TGTGCCAGCAGCGCAGGGGACAGGGGGAAAGAGACCCAGTACTTC. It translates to CASSAGDRGKETQYF.

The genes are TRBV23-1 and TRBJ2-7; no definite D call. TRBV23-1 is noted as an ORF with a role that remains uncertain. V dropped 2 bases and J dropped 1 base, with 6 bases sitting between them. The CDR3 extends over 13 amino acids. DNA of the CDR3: TGCGCCAGCAGTCAAAGGGTGTCCTACGAGCAGTACTTC. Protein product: CASSQRVSYEQYF.

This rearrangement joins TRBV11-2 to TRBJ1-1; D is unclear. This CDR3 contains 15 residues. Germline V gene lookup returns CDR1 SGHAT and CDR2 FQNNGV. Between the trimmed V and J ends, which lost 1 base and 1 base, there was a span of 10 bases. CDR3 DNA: TGTGCCAGCAGCTTAGTTCCAGGCCCGAACACTGAAGCTTTCTTT. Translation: CASSLVPGPNTEAFF.

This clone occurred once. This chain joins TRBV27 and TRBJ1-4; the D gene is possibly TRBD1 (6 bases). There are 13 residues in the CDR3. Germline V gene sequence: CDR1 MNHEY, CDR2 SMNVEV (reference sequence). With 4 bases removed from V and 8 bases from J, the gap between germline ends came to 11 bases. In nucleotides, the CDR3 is TGTGCCAGCAGTTCGACAGGACGGGAAAAACTGTTTTTT. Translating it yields CASSSTGREKLFF.

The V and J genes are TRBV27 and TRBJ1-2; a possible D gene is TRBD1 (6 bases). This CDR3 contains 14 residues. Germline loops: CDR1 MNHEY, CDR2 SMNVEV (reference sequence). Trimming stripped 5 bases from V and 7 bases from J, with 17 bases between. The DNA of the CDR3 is TGTGCCAGCAGTCTCCGAACAGGGATCCGTGGCTACACCTTC. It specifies CASSLRTGIRGYTF.

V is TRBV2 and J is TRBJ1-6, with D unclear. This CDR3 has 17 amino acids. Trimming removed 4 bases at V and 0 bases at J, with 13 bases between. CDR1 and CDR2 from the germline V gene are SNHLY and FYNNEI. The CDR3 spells CASSASGSSSYNSPLHF. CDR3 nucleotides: TGTGCCAGCAGTGCCTCGGGGTCAAGCTCCTATAATTCACCCCTCCACTTT. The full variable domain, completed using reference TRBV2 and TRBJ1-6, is EPEVTQTPSHQVTQMGQEVILRCVPISNHLYFYWYRQILGQKVEFLVSFYNNEISEKSEIFDDQFSVERPDGSNFTLKIRSTKLEDSAMYFCASSASGSSSYNSPLHFGNGTRLTVT.

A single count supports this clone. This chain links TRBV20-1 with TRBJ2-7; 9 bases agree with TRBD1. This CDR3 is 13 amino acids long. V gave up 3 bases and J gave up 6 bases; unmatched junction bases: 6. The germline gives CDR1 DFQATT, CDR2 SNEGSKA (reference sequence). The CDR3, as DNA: TGCAGTGCTAGTGAGGGACAGGGTGGCGAGCAGTACTTC. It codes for CSASEGQGGEQYF.